This TCR beta chain is drawn from a study of blood T cell repertoires in COVID-19. Data came from immunoSEQ multiplex PCR; TCRdb stores just in-frame clones and leaves some out. The sample lists more than 250,000 clones, around 90% occurring once. Germline V CDR1 and CDR2: MNHEY, SMNVEV (reference sequence). The V segment lost 4 bases and the J segment 4 bases; nucleotides outside the gene matches: 17. The CDR3 consists of 18 residues. Material: PBMCs or T cells enriched from blood (not recorded which). This sequence joins TRBV27 and TRBJ1-1, with TRBD1 matching over 8 bases. The receptor's source is a woman under 30 with acute COVID-19. CDR3 residues: CASSSVRPGGAGGTEAFF. The CDR3 DNA is TGTGCCAGCAGTTCTGTGAGGCCAGGGGGCGCCGGGGGCACTGAAGCTTTCTTT.